Shown below are 24 T cell receptor beta chains from a single sample sequenced in a study of radiotherapy plus CTLA-4 blockade in lung cancer. Sequencing used immunoSEQ multiplex PCR; TCRdb keeps in-frame clones, though not all of them. The sample lists about 68,000 clones, 79% seen once, with over 7.5% in the top ten. The sample here was peripheral blood, taken from a patient treated with radiotherapy plus ipilimumab. Receptor source: a human donor with non-small cell lung cancer who had a complete response to radiotherapy plus ipilimumab.

The rearrangement links TRBV5-1 to TRBJ2-3; 14 bases are shared with TRBD2. The germline V gene encodes CDR1 SGHRS and CDR2 YFSETQ. The CDR3 contains 18 residues. Losses at the gene ends were 4 bases for V and 7 bases for J; bases not matched to a gene: 14. The DNA for the CDR3 is TGCGCCAGCAGCCCAGCCGGGACTAGCGGGAGTGTAAGGAATACGCAGTATTTT. Amino acid sequence: CASSPAGTSGSVRNTQYF.

V gene TRBV5-6 combines with J gene TRBJ2-3; D is unresolved. V lost 4 bases to trimming and J lost 0 bases, with 18 bases between them. The length of the CDR3 is 17 residues. Germline V gene sequence: CDR1 SGHDT, CDR2 YYEEEE. DNA for the CDR3: TGTGCCAGCAGCCAACCCATCGAGAGCGTAAGCACAGATACGCAGTATTTT. This codes for CASSQPIESVSTDTQYF.

The chain has TRBV5-1 and TRBJ1-2; 8 bases align to TRBD1. The CDR3 sequence is 16 residues long. Germline loops: CDR1 SGHRS, CDR2 YFSETQ. J gave up 8 bases and V 3 bases, and 15 bases lay outside the gene matches. As DNA, the CDR3 is TGCGCCAGCAGCTCCACAGGGGGTCTGGGTTCGGGAGGCTACACCTTC. It codes for CASSSTGGLGSGGYTF.

The chain uses TRBV5-4 and TRBJ2-4, with a weak D call TRBD2 (5 bases). Germline V gene data show CDR1 as SGHNT and CDR2 as YYREEE (reference sequence). This CDR3 is 17 amino acids long. The ends were cut back, 0 bases at V and 1 base at J, with 14 bases in the middle. In DNA form, the CDR3 reads TGTGCCAGCAGCTTGGCCGTGGGGAGTGGCGCCAAAAACATTCAGTACTTC. This codes for CASSLAVGSGAKNIQYF.

This chain joins TRBV11-2 and TRBJ2-7; the D call may be TRBD1 or TRBD2 (5 bases each). Looked up from germline, CDR1 is SGHAT and CDR2 is FQNNGV. The CDR3 has 14 residues. V was trimmed by 4 bases and J by 3 bases, leaving 13 bases between them. The chain's CDR3 is CASSSIRDGYEQYV. In DNA, the CDR3 is TGTGCCAGCAGCTCAATAAGGGACGGCTACGAGCAGTACGTC.

As to this clone: Other DNA sequences within the sample encode an identical CDR3. CDR3 amino acids: CASSQQGVESPLHF. The DNA for the CDR3 is TGTGCCAGCAGCCAACAGGGTGTAGAATCGCCCCTCCACTTT. The chain employs TRBV11-3 and TRBJ1-6; TRBD1 is a possible D gene (6 bases). Germline values: CDR1 SGHNT, CDR2 YENEEA. V lost 5 bases and J lost 13, with 18 bases in between. The CDR3 consists of 14 residues.

CDR3 DNA: TGTGCCAGCAGTGTTACCTCCTACAATGAGCAGTTCTTC. It yields the protein CASSVTSYNEQFF. The rearrangement links TRBV2 to TRBJ2-1; D not certain. V gave up 4 bases and J gave up 0 bases, with 4 bases separating them. From germline, CDR1 is SNHLY and CDR2 FYNNEI. The CDR3 covers 13 residues.

The chain is built from TRBV7-9 and TRBJ2-1, with D perhaps matching TRBD2 (6 bases). In germline, CDR1 is SEHNR, CDR2 FQNEAQ (reference sequence). The CDR3 extends over 16 amino acids. V was pared by 4 bases and J by 2 bases, with 15 bases between. The CDR3 sequence is CASSSIADPPYNEQFF. The CDR3 DNA reads as TGTGCCAGCAGCTCCATAGCGGATCCCCCCTACAATGAGCAGTTCTTC.

This clone has more than one count but fewer than ten. The chain combines TRBV27 with TRBJ1-1; maybe TRBD1 (5 bases). The CDR3 loop spans 15 amino acids. V shed 8 bases and J shed 1 base, with 17 bases lying between them. Germline loops: CDR1 MNHEY, CDR2 SMNVEV (reference sequence). The chain's CDR3 is CASRGEQVGNTEAFF. The CDR3 DNA reads as TGTGCCAGCCGGGGCGAACAGGTTGGGAACACTGAAGCTTTCTTT.

The chain links TRBV12-5 to TRBJ2-1; the D is unclear. The CDR3 extends over 13 amino acids. Germline CDR1 and CDR2: LGHNT and FRNRAP. Trimming removed 3 bases at V and 5 bases at J, with 8 bases between. The CDR3 coding sequence is TGTGCTAGTGGTTTACCTAGAAACAATGAGCAGTTCTTC. Translating it yields CASGLPRNNEQFF.

The chain uses TRBV30 and TRBJ2-5, with a possible D match to TRBD1 (5 bases). Judging by the DNA end, TRBJ2-7 fits better; the J call may be wrong. The CDR3 extends over 13 amino acids. Germline loops: CDR1 GTSNPN, CDR2 SVGIG (reference sequence). The CDR3 protein is CAWSVVTVHEQYF. CDR3 sequence (DNA): TGTGCCTGGAGTGTGGTGACAGTTCACGAGCAGTACTTC.

The chain combines TRBV2 with TRBJ1-5; 7 bases are shared with TRBD1. The CDR3 loop spans 16 amino acids. CDR1 SNHLY and CDR2 FYNNEI come from the germline V gene. Trimming at V came to 3 bases and at J to 6 bases, leaving 11 bases not matched to a gene. CDR3 amino acids: CASSELQGMGLQPQHF. CDR3 coding DNA: TGTGCCAGCAGTGAGTTACAGGGGATGGGCCTTCAGCCCCAGCATTTT.

In DNA form, the CDR3 reads TGTGCCACCGGGACAGGCCTCCTTTACTCCTATGGCTACACCTTC. Its translation is CATGTGLLYSYGYTF. The rearrangement uses TRBV2 and TRBJ1-2, with 8 bases that match TRBD1. This CDR3 region has 15 residues. V lost 10 bases to trimming and J lost 4 bases; unmatched junction nucleotides: 14. Germline-derived CDR1 and CDR2 are SNHLY and FYNNEI.

The chain joins TRBV13 to TRBJ2-1; D perhaps matches TRBD1 (6 bases). This CDR3 region has 13 residues. Germline loops: CDR1 PRHDT, CDR2 FYEKMQ (reference sequence). V was clipped by 8 bases and J by 7 bases, with 15 bases between them. CDR3 sequence (DNA): TGTGCCAGCGCCCCCTGGACAGATAATGAGCAGTTCTTC. It specifies CASAPWTDNEQFF.

A single count supports this clone. The CDR3 loop reads CASSLMGPRYTDTQYF. CDR3 nucleotide sequence: TGTGCCAGCAGCTTGATGGGACCCAGATACACAGATACGCAGTATTTT. This chain joins TRBV7-9 and TRBJ2-3; the D gene could be TRBD1 or TRBD2 (5 bases each). Germline V gene lookup returns CDR1 SEHNR and CDR2 FQNEAQ (reference sequence). Trimming took 3 bases from V and 2 from J, leaving 15 bases between them. The CDR3 loop spans 16 amino acids. The entire variable domain, with the rest obtained from reference TRBV7-9 and TRBJ2-3, is as follows: DTGVSQNPRHKITKRGQNVTFRCDPISEHNRLYWYRQTLGQGPEFLTYFQNEAQLEKSRLLSDRFSAERPKGSFSTLEIQRTEQGDSAMYLCASSLMGPRYTDTQYFGPGTRLTVL.

The chain uses TRBV6-5 and TRBJ1-2; D is unclear. The germline CDR1 and CDR2 sequences are MNHEY and SVGAGI. The CDR3 contains 13 residues. Trimming shortened V by 5 bases and J by 8 bases, and 15 bases separated the two germline ends. The CDR3 DNA reads TGTGCCAGCAGTGAATCAAGCCTGGGGGGCTACACCTTC. Its protein is CASSESSLGGYTF.

The V gene is TRBV7-9, the J gene TRBJ1-6; tentative D call: TRBD1 (5 bases). V lost 2 bases and J lost 10, with 15 bases in between. CDR3 length: 15 amino acids. Germline CDR1 is SEHNR and CDR2 is FQNEAQ (reference sequence). CDR3 nucleotides: TGTGCCAGCAGCTTACGGGGGGGGTTTGGATCACCCCTCCACTTT. This encodes CASSLRGGFGSPLHF.

V gene TRBV25-1 combines with J gene TRBJ2-7, with TRBD1 as a possible D gene (5 bases). Germline V gives CDR1 MGHDK, CDR2 SYGVNS. The CDR3 length is 13 residues. V was shortened by 3 bases and J by 6 bases, with 12 bases between the two germline ends. CDR3 in amino acids: CASSDYDSLEQYF. The CDR3 DNA reads as TGTGCCAGCAGTGATTATGACAGTCTCGAGCAGTACTTC.

This sequence joins TRBV6-5 and TRBJ1-1; 7 nucleotides agree with TRBD1. This CDR3 spans 15 amino acids. CDR1 MNHEY and CDR2 SVGAGI come from the germline V gene. V gave up 0 bases and J gave up 8 bases; unmatched junction bases: 9. The CDR3 reads CASSYSNRGRGEAFF. CDR3 nucleotide sequence: TGTGCCAGCAGTTACTCGAACAGGGGCAGGGGGGAAGCTTTCTTT.

This clone occurred a few times. This chain links TRBV19 with TRBJ1-3; D ambiguous. The CDR3 consists of 13 residues. Germline V gene data show CDR1 as LNHDA and CDR2 as SQIVND (reference sequence). Deletions cut 7 bases from V and 4 bases from J, with 11 bases between. CDR3 sequence reads: CASKGEAGNTIYF. The CDR3 nucleotides are TGTGCCAGTAAGGGCGAGGCGGGAAACACCATATATTTT. Combining the CDR3 with reference TRBV19 and TRBJ1-3 gives the whole variable domain DGGITQSPKYLFRKEGQNVTLSCEQNLNHDAMYWYRQDPGQGLRLIYYSQIVNDFQKGDIAEGYSVSREKKESFPLTVTSAQKNPTAFYLCASKGEAGNTIYFGEGSWLTVV.

J is TRBJ1-5 and V is TRBV5-5; D uncertain. The CDR3 spans 14 residues. Germline V CDR1 and CDR2: SGHKS, YYEKEE (reference sequence). V dropped 1 base and J dropped 9 bases, with 14 bases sitting between them. Here the CDR3 reads CASSLSTQATPQHF. The CDR3 region has the DNA TGTGCCAGCAGCTTGTCGACCCAGGCGACGCCCCAGCATTTT.

This clone was seen just once. The chain is built from TRBV15 and TRBJ2-5; D gene unclear. V lost 4 bases, J lost 5 bases, and 11 bases lay in between. The length of the CDR3 is 13 residues. Germline CDR1 and CDR2: LNHNV and YYDKDF (reference sequence). The DNA for the CDR3 is TGTGCCACCAGCAACGTACCCTGGGAGACCCAGTACTTC. Translation: CATSNVPWETQYF.

A single count supports this clone. This chain connects TRBV7-8 to TRBJ2-7; 7 nucleotides line up with TRBD1. The CDR3 contains 16 residues. V shed 0 bases, J shed 2 bases, and the junction held 7 bases outside the gene matches. The germline V gene encodes CDR1 SGHVS and CDR2 FQNEAQ. This CDR3 is CASSLAWSGGTYEQYV. The DNA of the CDR3 is TGTGCCAGCAGCTTAGCCTGGTCAGGGGGAACCTACGAGCAGTACGTC.

This chain uses TRBV11-2 with TRBJ1-1; D is uncertain. V dropped 0 bases and J dropped 3 bases, with 5 bases sitting between them. In germline, CDR1 is SGHAT, CDR2 FQNNGV. The CDR3 extends over 13 amino acids. CDR3 sequence (DNA): TGTGCCAGCAGCTTAGATAGGGACACTGAAGCTTTCTTT. Translated, it gives CASSLDRDTEAFF.